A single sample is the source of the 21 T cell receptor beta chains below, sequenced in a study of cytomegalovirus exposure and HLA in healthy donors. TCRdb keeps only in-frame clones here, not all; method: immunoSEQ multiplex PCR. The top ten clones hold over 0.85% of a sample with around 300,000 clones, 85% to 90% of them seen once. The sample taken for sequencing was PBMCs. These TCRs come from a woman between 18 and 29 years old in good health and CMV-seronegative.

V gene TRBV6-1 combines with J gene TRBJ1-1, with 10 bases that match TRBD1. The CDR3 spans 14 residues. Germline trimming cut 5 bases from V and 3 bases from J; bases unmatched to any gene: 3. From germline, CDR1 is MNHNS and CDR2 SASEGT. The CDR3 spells CASSKDRGDTEAFF. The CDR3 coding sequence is TGTGCCAGCAGTAAGGACAGGGGGGACACTGAAGCTTTCTTT.

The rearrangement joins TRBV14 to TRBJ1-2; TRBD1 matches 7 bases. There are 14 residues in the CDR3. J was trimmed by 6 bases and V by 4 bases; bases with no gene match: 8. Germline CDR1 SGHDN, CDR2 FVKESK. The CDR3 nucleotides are TGTGCCAGCAGCCTCAGGGGGTTCGGGAATGGCTACACCTTC. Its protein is CASSLRGFGNGYTF.

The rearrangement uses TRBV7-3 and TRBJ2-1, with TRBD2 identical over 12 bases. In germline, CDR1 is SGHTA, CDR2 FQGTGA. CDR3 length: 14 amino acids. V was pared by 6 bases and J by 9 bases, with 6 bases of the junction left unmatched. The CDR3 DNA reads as TGTGCCAGCAGGCGACTAGCGGGAGTAGGTGAGCAGTTCTTC. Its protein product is CASRRLAGVGEQFF. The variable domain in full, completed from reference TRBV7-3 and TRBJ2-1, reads GAGVSQTPSNKVTEKGKYVELRCDPISGHTALYWYRQSLGQGPEFLIYFQGTGAADDSGLPNDRFFAVRPEGSVSTLKIQRTERGDSAVYLCASRRLAGVGEQFFGPGTRLTVL.

The CDR3 DNA reads TGTGCCAGCAGTTTAGCCGGGACACGAGAGCAGTACTTC. Its translation: CASSLAGTREQYF. The chain recombines TRBV28 with TRBJ2-7; TRBD1 is a possible D gene (6 bases). The V end lost 2 bases, the J end lost 7 bases, and 12 bases lay between the germline ends. The CDR3 is 13 amino acids. Per germline, CDR1 MDHEN and CDR2 SYDVKM.

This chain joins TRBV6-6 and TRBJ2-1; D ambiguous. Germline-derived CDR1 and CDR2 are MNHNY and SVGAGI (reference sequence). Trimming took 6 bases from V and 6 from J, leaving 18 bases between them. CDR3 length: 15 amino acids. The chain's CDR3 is CASSPLQMEPNEQFF. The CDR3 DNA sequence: TGTGCCAGCAGCCCCCTTCAAATGGAGCCCAATGAGCAGTTCTTC.

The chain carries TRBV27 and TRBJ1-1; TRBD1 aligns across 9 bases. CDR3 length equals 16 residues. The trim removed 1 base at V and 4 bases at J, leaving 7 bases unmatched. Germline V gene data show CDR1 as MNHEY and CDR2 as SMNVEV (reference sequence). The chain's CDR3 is CASSLYGTGISTEAFF. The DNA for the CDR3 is TGTGCCAGCAGTTTATACGGGACAGGGATTAGCACTGAAGCTTTCTTT.

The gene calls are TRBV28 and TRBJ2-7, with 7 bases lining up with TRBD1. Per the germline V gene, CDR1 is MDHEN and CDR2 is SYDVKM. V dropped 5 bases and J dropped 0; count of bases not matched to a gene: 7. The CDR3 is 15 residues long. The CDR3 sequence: CASSRIGTVSYEQYF. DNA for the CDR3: TGTGCCAGCAGTCGAATCGGGACAGTCTCCTACGAGCAGTACTTC. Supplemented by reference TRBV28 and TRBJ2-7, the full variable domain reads DVKVTQSSRYLVKRTGEKVFLECVQDMDHENMFWYRQDPGLGLRLIYFSYDVKMKEKGDIPEGYSVSREKKERFSLILESASTNQTSMYLCASSRIGTVSYEQYFGPGTRLTVT.

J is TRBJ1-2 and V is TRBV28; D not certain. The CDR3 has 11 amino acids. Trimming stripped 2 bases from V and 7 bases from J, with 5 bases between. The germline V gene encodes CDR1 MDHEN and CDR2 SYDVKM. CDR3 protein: CASSLNSGYTF. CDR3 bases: TGTGCCAGCAGTTTAAATAGTGGCTACACCTTC.

CDR3 sequence reads: CASSGTGGPFGPQHF. The CDR3 DNA sequence: TGTGCCAGTAGTGGTACAGGGGGCCCTTTTGGGCCCCAGCATTTT. The J gene is TRBJ1-5, the V gene TRBV19; 9 bases agree with TRBD1. CDR3 length: 15 amino acids. Germline V gene data show CDR1 as LNHDA and CDR2 as SQIVND (reference sequence). The ends lost 5 bases at V and 9 bases at J; junction bases unmatched: 11. Using reference TRBV19 and TRBJ1-5 for the parts outside the CDR3, the full variable domain is DGGITQSPKYLFRKEGQNVTLSCEQNLNHDAMYWYRQDPGQGLRLIYYSQIVNDFQKGDIAEGYSVSREKKESFPLTVTSAQKNPTAFYLCASSGTGGPFGPQHFGDGTRLSIL.

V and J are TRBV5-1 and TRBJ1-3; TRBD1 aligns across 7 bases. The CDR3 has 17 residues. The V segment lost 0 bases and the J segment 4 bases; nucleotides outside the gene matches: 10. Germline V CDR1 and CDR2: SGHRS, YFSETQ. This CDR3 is CASSLGPQGVAGNTIYF. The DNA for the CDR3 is TGCGCCAGCAGCTTGGGGCCTCAGGGGGTAGCAGGAAACACCATATATTTT.

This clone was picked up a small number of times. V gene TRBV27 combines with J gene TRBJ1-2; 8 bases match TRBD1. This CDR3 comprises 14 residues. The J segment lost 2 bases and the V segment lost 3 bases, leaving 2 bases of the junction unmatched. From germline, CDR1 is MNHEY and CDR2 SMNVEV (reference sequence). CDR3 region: CASSLTGANYGYTF. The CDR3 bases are TGTGCCAGCAGTTTGACAGGGGCCAACTATGGCTACACCTTC.

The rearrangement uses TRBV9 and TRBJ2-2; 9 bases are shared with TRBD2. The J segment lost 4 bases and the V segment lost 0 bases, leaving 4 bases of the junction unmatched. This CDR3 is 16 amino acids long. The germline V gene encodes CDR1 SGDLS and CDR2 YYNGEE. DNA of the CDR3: TGTGCCAGCAGCGTAGAAGCGGGAGGCCTCACCGGGGAGCTGTTTTTT. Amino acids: CASSVEAGGLTGELFF. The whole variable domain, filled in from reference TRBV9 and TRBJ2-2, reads DSGVTQTPKHLITATGQRVTLRCSPRSGDLSVYWYQQSLDQGLQFLIQYYNGEERAKGNILERFSAQQFPDLHSELNLSSLELGDSALYFCASSVEAGGLTGELFFGEGSRLTVL.

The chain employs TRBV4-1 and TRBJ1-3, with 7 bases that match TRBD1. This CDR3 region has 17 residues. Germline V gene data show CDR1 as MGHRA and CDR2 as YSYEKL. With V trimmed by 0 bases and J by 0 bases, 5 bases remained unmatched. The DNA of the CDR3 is TGCGCCAGCAGCCAAGATCGACAGGGCTTCTCTGGAAACACCATATATTTT. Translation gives CASSQDRQGFSGNTIYF.

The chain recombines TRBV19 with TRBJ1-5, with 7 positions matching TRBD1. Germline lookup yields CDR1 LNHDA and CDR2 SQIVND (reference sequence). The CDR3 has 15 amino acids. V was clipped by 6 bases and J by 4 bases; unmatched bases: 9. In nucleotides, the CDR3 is TGTGCCAGTAGCGGGGCGGGACAGTCAAATCAGCCCCAGCATTTT. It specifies CASSGAGQSNQPQHF.

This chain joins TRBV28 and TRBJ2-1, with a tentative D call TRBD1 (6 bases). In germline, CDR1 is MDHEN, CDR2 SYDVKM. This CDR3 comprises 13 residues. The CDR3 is CANPHRVYNEQFF. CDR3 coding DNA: TGTGCGAACCCTCACAGGGTTTACAATGAGCAGTTCTTC.

Here the CDR3 DNA reads TGTGCCAGCAGCTTGGGGGACAACGCCAAAAACATTCAGTACTTC. It encodes CASSLGDNAKNIQYF. This chain uses TRBV5-6 with TRBJ2-4; possible D gene TRBD1, 6 bases. V was shortened by 0 bases and J by 1 base, with 8 bases between the two germline ends. This CDR3 spans 15 amino acids. In germline, CDR1 is SGHDT, CDR2 YYEEEE. The whole variable domain, remainder taken from reference TRBV5-6 and TRBJ2-4, is DAGVTQSPTHLIKTRGQQVTLRCSPKSGHDTVSWYQQALGQGPQFIFQYYEEEERQRGNFPDRFSGHQFPNYSSELNVNALLLGDSALYLCASSLGDNAKNIQYFGAGTRLSVL.

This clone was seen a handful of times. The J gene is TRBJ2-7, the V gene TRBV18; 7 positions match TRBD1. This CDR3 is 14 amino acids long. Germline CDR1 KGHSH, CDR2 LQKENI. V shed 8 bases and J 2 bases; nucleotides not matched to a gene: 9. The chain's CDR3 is CASTATGTAYEQYF. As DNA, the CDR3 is TGTGCCAGCACAGCGACCGGGACAGCCTACGAGCAGTACTTC.

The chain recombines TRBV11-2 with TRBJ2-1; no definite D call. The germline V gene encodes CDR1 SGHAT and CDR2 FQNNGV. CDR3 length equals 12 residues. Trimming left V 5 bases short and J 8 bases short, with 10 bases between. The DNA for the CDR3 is TGTGCCAGCAGCCTCCAGGCTTATGAGCAGTTCTTC. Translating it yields CASSLQAYEQFF. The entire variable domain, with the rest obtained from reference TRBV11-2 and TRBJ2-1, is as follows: EAGVAQSPRYKIIEKRQSVAFWCNPISGHATLYWYQQILGQGPKLLIQFQNNGVVDDSQLPKDRFSAERLKGVDSTLKIQPAKLEDSAVYLCASSLQAYEQFFGPGTRLTVL.

The CDR3 region is CASRTQGFGEKLFF. CDR3 nucleotides: TGTGCCAGCAGGACACAGGGGTTCGGGGAAAAACTGTTTTTT. This sequence joins TRBV2 and TRBJ1-4; TRBD1 aligns across 7 bases. J was trimmed by 8 bases and V by 6 bases; bases with no gene match: 9. CDR1 is SNHLY, CDR2 FYNNEI, per germline. There are 14 residues in the CDR3.

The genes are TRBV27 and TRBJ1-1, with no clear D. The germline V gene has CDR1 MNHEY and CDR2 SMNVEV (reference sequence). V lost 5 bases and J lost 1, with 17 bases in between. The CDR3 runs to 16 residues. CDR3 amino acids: CASSPYSTRGNTEAFF. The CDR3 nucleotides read TGTGCCAGCAGTCCCTATTCAACCCGGGGGAACACTGAAGCTTTCTTT.

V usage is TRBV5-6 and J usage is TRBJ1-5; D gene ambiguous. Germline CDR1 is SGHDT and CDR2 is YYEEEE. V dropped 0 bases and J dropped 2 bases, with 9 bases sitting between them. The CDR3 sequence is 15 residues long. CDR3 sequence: CASSLAGSGNQPQHF. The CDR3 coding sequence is TGTGCCAGCAGCTTGGCCGGAAGCGGCAATCAGCCCCAGCATTTT. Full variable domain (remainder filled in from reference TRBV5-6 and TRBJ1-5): DAGVTQSPTHLIKTRGQQVTLRCSPKSGHDTVSWYQQALGQGPQFIFQYYEEEERQRGNFPDRFSGHQFPNYSSELNVNALLLGDSALYLCASSLAGSGNQPQHFGDGTRLSIL.